The T cell receptor beta chain under discussion was sequenced for a study of blood T cell repertoires in COVID-19. Study-wide context: The analysed material was cDNA or gDNA that came from T cells, B-cell-depleted T cells, or PBMCs.

Looked up from germline, CDR1 is MNHEY and CDR2 is SVGAGI. V dropped 6 bases and J dropped 1 base, with 13 bases sitting between them. The length of the CDR3 is 14 residues. Produced via immunoSEQ multiplex PCR; TCRdb's table is partial and in-frame only. The table records fewer than 90,000 clones, approximately 86% of them present only once. Sample: peripheral blood. V is TRBV6-5 and J is TRBJ2-7; maybe TRBD2 (6 bases). The sequence was obtained from a woman older than 75 with active or convalescent COVID-19. CDR3 bases: TGTGCCAGCAGCCGGGACTTAGCTTCCTACGAGCAGTACTTC. It translates to CASSRDLASYEQYF.